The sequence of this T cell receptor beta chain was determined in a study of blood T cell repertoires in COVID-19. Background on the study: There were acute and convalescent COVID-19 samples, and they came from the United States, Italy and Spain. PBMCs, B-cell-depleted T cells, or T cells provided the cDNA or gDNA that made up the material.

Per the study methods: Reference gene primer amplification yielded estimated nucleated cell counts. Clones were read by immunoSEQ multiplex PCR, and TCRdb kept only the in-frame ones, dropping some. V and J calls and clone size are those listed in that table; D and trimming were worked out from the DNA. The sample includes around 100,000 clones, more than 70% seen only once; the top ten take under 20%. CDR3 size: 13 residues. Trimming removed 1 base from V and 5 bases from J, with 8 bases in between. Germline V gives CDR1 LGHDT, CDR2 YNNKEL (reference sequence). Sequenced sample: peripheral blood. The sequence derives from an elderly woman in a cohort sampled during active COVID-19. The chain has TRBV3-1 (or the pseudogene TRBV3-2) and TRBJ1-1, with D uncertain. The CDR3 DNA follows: TGTGCCAGCAGCCAAGTATTACAAACTGAAGCTTTCTTT. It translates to CASSQVLQTEAFF.